The TCR beta chain under discussion was sequenced for a study of cytomegalovirus exposure and HLA in healthy donors. V was clipped by 4 bases and J by 0 bases, with 13 bases between them. This CDR3 contains 15 residues. Germline values: CDR1 SNHLY, CDR2 FYNNEI. Both 60 Vbeta primers and 13 Jbeta primers went into the PCR. TCRdb's table, derived via immunoSEQ multiplex PCR, lists solely in-frame clones and lacks some. The clone table shows about 130,000 clones, with the ten largest holding 1.5% to 2%. This chain connects TRBV2 to TRBJ2-7; possible D gene TRBD1, 5 bases. Sequencing was performed on PBMCs. This receptor was taken from a man aged 18 to 29 in good health and CMV-seronegative. DNA of the CDR3: TGTGCCAGCAGTGCCCAGGGTGGAAACTCCTACGAGCAGTACTTC. This codes for CASSAQGGNSYEQYF.